This section outlines one T cell receptor (beta chain) sequence together with its context. This clonotype appeared once. The antigen this receptor binds is unknown. Per-nucleotide qualities are absent, and no much larger clonotype sits a single base away. Evidence from one read is weak. These data belong to a study of CD8 T cells in Susac syndrome (dated by TCRdb to the late 2010s). Background on the whole study: The study used repertoire sequencing to test whether antigen drove CD8+ T cell activation and differentiation in Susac syndrome.

High-throughput TCR beta sequencing profiled peripheral blood CD8+ and CD4+ T cells from healthy donors, Susac syndrome patients and multiple sclerosis patients. Multiple sclerosis controls were treatment-naive patients with stable or active relapsing-remitting disease fulfilling revised McDonald criteria. CD8+ TEMRA cells were enriched by FACS, while bulk CD8+ and CD4+ T cells were purified by magnetic negative isolation. Blood was collected in EDTA tubes and processed within 24 hours, with PBMCs isolated through density gradient centrifugation. PBMCs intended for TCR sequencing were cryopreserved in liquid nitrogen and were subsequently thawed in a 37 degrees C water bath. A purity of at least 90% was achieved for sorted or isolated CD4+, CD8+ and CD8+ TEMRA cells. From the cysteine through the valine, the CDR3 covers 14 amino acids. Just the 42-base CDR3 DNA is kept, in frame starting at base 1. The germline V gene sets CDR1 to LGHNA and CDR2 to YNFKEQ. The V and J ends are trimmed by 2 bases and 4 bases, leaving 12 bases between them.

Study-level results and caveats: The number of individuals in the TCR sequencing and HLA analysis was recognized as being relatively small.

RNA was extracted with the RNeasy kit and 0.5 to 1 ug was reverse transcribed using random hexamers. The immunoSEQ multiplex PCR assay, which covers 54 Vbeta and 13 Jbeta segments, was used to amplify TCR beta CDR3 regions. Bias from PCR amplification was corrected by using a synthetic template baseline for primer optimization and for computational correction. From the authors' description of their analysis: Reads were assigned to V, D and J genes according to IMGT and analyzed in immunoSEQ Analyzer, with only productive sequences retained. To calculate clonality, Shannon entropy was normalized by log2 of the number of productive unique sequences and then subtracted from one. Public and private clones were assessed among the 100 most prevalent clones of each patient and control. A clone was defined as Susac-specific if it was absent from the healthy and MS cohorts, from 950 to 1,300 published viral clones and from other ImmuneACCESS disease sequences. TCRdb took the public reads, trimmed them with fastp at Q25, ran MiXCR for clone calling and kept in-frame beta chains. Rows with one shared CDR3 protein collapse into an entry with the most common genes and DNA. The V and J calls were not made by the authors but by TCRdb's processing. This sample gives 200,000 to 250,000 distinct CDR3 sequences in total; approximately 95% of them show up just once. In total, the top ten clones hold 0.082% of the sample.

Sequences were obtained from CD4+ T cells from PBMCs. This receptor was taken from a human donor with multiple sclerosis. The rearrangement combines TRBV4-2 with TRBJ2-7, with the D gene tentatively TRBD1 or TRBD2, based on 5 matching bases in each. At the DNA level, the sequence is TGTGCCAGCAGCCAATACGCCGGGGCATACGAGCAGTACGTC. It translates to CASSQYAGAYEQYV.